This paragraph covers one TCR beta chain sequence. Its antigen is currently unknown. The record originates from a study of T cells in localized non-small cell lung cancer. The V gene's germline CDR1 is MDHEN and CDR2 SYDVKM. V lost 6 bases to trimming and J lost 3 bases, with 18 bases between them. The CDR3 contains 15 residues. Findings of the study overall: Of the tissues analyzed, uninvolved adjacent lung showed maximal T cell clonality, greater than tumor.

Assay: immunoSEQ multiplex PCR; the TCRdb copy retains only in-frame clones and omits some. The sample shows about 45,000 clones, roughly 90% of them seen only once. This specimen consisted of PBMCs, obtained before any cancer treatment. This chain links TRBV28 with TRBJ2-7; unclear D gene. The receptor was isolated from a woman between 35 and 75 years old with stage II lung adenocarcinoma. The CDR3 bases are TGTGCCAGCAGCCCCCCCCGGGCCCTTTTCTACGAGCAGTACTTC. It codes for CASSPPRALFYEQYF.